This is a list of T cell receptor beta chains from one sample in a study of regulatory T cells. Profiling relied on immunoSEQ multiplex PCR, and the TCRdb table lists in-frame clones only, not all of them. The sample holds about 15,000 clones, more than 85% seen once. The sequenced material came from CD8+ T cells sorted from blood. These receptor sequences come from a person between 18 and 35 years old with CD3G deficiency. Each CDR3 is given with its conserved first and last residue. A D gene is named only where the DNA matches it firmly. The size of a clone is reported for some rows only, either as once, few or many, or as a class for expanded clones.

d_gene: NA
j_gene: TRBJ2-5
abundance: NA
v_gene: TRBV10-1
CDR3nt: TGCGCCAGCACTTGTGAGACCCAGTACTTC
CDR3aa: CASTCETQYF

d_gene: NA
j_gene: TRBJ2-1
abundance: NA
v_gene: TRBV6-1
CDR3nt: TGTGCCAGCAGTGCCGGTAGCTATGGATACAATGAGCAGTTCTTC
CDR3aa: CASSAGSYGYNEQFF

d_gene: NA
j_gene: TRBJ2-1
abundance: NA
v_gene: TRBV10-1
CDR3nt: TGCGCCAGCAGTGACAACCTTTACAATGAGCAGTTCTTC
CDR3aa: CASSDNLYNEQFF

d_gene: TRBD2
j_gene: TRBJ2-2
abundance: NA
v_gene: TRBV14
CDR3nt: TGTGCCAGCAGCCAAGAAACTAGCGGGGGATCCGGGGAGCTGTTTTTT
CDR3aa: CASSQETSGGSGELFF

d_gene: NA
j_gene: TRBJ1-4
abundance: NA
v_gene: TRBV5-1
CDR3nt: TGCGCCAGCAGCGCAAACCAGGGGGAAAAACTGTTTTTT
CDR3aa: CASSANQGEKLFF

d_gene: NA
j_gene: TRBJ1-1
abundance: NA
v_gene: TRBV2
CDR3nt: TGTGCCAGCAGTGTGGCTCGCAGGACGGGGGCGGACACTGAAGCTTTCTTT
CDR3aa: CASSVARRTGADTEAFF

d_gene: TRBD1
j_gene: TRBJ2-7
abundance: few
v_gene: TRBV4-1
CDR3nt: TGCGCCAGCAGCCACGGGACAGGGGAGTACGAGCAGTACTTC
CDR3aa: CASSHGTGEYEQYF

d_gene: NA
j_gene: TRBJ2-5
abundance: few
v_gene: TRBV7-9
CDR3nt: TGTGCCAGCATCCGCGGGGCACCCTTGAGGGAGACCCAGTACTTC
CDR3aa: CASIRGAPLRETQYF

d_gene: NA
j_gene: TRBJ2-2
abundance: NA
v_gene: TRBV10-2
CDR3nt: TGCGCCAGCAGTGACCTCGGGGCCCCCACCGGGGAGCTGTTTTTT
CDR3aa: CASSDLGAPTGELFF

d_gene: NA
j_gene: TRBJ2-2
abundance: once
v_gene: TRBV2
CDR3nt: TGTGCCAGCAGTGACCCCGAAGCGGTCGGCGGGGAGCTGTTTTTT
CDR3aa: CASSDPEAVGGELFF

d_gene: TRBD1
j_gene: TRBJ2-5
abundance: NA
v_gene: TRBV5-1
CDR3nt: TGCGCCAGCAGCTCCGGGACAGGGCGAGAGACCCAGTACTTC
CDR3aa: CASSSGTGRETQYF

d_gene: TRBD2
j_gene: TRBJ2-2
abundance: few
v_gene: TRBV19
CDR3nt: TGTGCCAGTAGTATCTACGGGGGGGCCGGGGAGCTGTTTTTT
CDR3aa: CASSIYGGAGELFF

d_gene: TRBD2
j_gene: TRBJ2-1
abundance: NA
v_gene: TRBV4-3
CDR3nt: TGCGCCAGCAGCCAGGCTGGGACTAGTGATGAGCAGTTCTTC
CDR3aa: CASSQAGTSDEQFF

d_gene: NA
j_gene: TRBJ1-3
abundance: NA
v_gene: TRBV6-1
CDR3nt: TGTGCCAGCAAGCAGGCGCTTTACTCTGGAAACACCATATATTTT
CDR3aa: CASKQALYSGNTIYF

d_gene: NA
j_gene: TRBJ2-3
abundance: NA
v_gene: TRBV7-8
CDR3nt: TGTGCCAGCAGCCAATCAGCGGATACGCAGTATTTT
CDR3aa: CASSQSADTQYF

d_gene: TRBD1
j_gene: TRBJ2-7
abundance: NA
v_gene: TRBV7-2
CDR3nt: TGTGCCAGCAGCTCGACAGGGAACGAGCAGTACTTC
CDR3aa: CASSSTGNEQYF

d_gene: NA
j_gene: TRBJ2-7
abundance: NA
v_gene: TRBV7-9
CDR3nt: TGTGCCAGCAGCCCTCCGGGACAAGACGAGCAGTACTTC
CDR3aa: CASSPPGQDEQYF

d_gene: NA
j_gene: TRBJ2-1
abundance: NA
v_gene: TRBV7-9
CDR3nt: TGTGCCAGCGTACCCGGAAATACTAATGAGCAGTTCTTC
CDR3aa: CASVPGNTNEQFF

d_gene: TRBD2
j_gene: TRBJ2-1
abundance: NA
v_gene: TRBV7-6
CDR3nt: TGTGCCAGCAGTCCCGGGACTAGTTTAAGCGAGCAGTTCTTC
CDR3aa: CASSPGTSLSEQFF

d_gene: NA
j_gene: TRBJ1-1
abundance: NA
v_gene: TRBV29-1
CDR3nt: TGCAGCGTCGTGGACAGAGAATTTTTCACTGAAGCTTTCTTT
CDR3aa: CSVVDREFFTEAFF

d_gene: NA
j_gene: TRBJ1-1
abundance: once
v_gene: TRBV6-5
CDR3nt: TGTGCCAGCAGTTACTACCCAGGTTCAAACACTGAAGCTTTCTTT
CDR3aa: CASSYYPGSNTEAFF

d_gene: NA
j_gene: TRBJ2-1
abundance: once
v_gene: TRBV6-5
CDR3nt: TGTGCCAGCCGTCCCCCGAGCTCCTACAATGAGCAGTTCTTC
CDR3aa: CASRPPSSYNEQFF

d_gene: NA
j_gene: TRBJ2-7
abundance: NA
v_gene: TRBV5-8
CDR3nt: TGTGCCAGCAGATCACCGGGAGCGAATTACTACGAGCAGTACTTC
CDR3aa: CASRSPGANYYEQYF

d_gene: NA
j_gene: TRBJ2-3
abundance: NA
v_gene: TRBV9
CDR3nt: TGTGCCAGCAGCGTAGGGGGCGTGACAGATACGCAGTATTTT
CDR3aa: CASSVGGVTDTQYF

d_gene: TRBD1
j_gene: TRBJ2-3
abundance: NA
v_gene: TRBV10-3
CDR3nt: TGTGCCATCAGCCCCGGCCCGGACAGGACATTATACACAGATACGCAGTATTTT
CDR3aa: CAISPGPDRTLYTDTQYF

d_gene: NA
j_gene: TRBJ2-5
abundance: NA
v_gene: TRBV4-1
CDR3nt: TGCGCCAGCAGTCGAGGGACTCACGATAGGTGGGAGACCCAGTACTTC
CDR3aa: CASSRGTHDRWETQYF

d_gene: TRBD1
j_gene: TRBJ1-5
abundance: NA
v_gene: TRBV5-6
CDR3nt: TGTGCCAGCAGCGCAGGGACAGGGACGGGTCAGCCCCAGCATTTT
CDR3aa: CASSAGTGTGQPQHF

d_gene: NA
j_gene: TRBJ1-1
abundance: NA
v_gene: TRBV6-1
CDR3nt: TGTGCCAGCAGTGACTTAGGGGCCACTGAAGCTTTCTTT
CDR3aa: CASSDLGATEAFF

d_gene: TRBD1
j_gene: TRBJ1-2
abundance: few
v_gene: TRBV19
CDR3nt: TGTGCCAGTAGTGAAAAGACAGGGTTGTATGGCTACACCTTC
CDR3aa: CASSEKTGLYGYTF

d_gene: NA
j_gene: TRBJ2-1
abundance: NA
v_gene: TRBV28
CDR3nt: TGTGCCAGCTCCGCGGTCGCTACTTATTTAAACAATGAGCAGTTCTTC
CDR3aa: CASSAVATYLNNEQFF

d_gene: NA
j_gene: TRBJ1-3
abundance: NA
v_gene: TRBV10-3
CDR3nt: TGTGCCATCAGTGAAGTCATAGAGAGTGGAAACACCATATATTTT
CDR3aa: CAISEVIESGNTIYF

d_gene: NA
j_gene: TRBJ2-2
abundance: NA
v_gene: TRBV7-9
CDR3nt: TGTGCCAGCAGCTTCGGGCCGAACACCGGGGAGCTGTTTTTT
CDR3aa: CASSFGPNTGELFF

d_gene: TRBD1
j_gene: TRBJ1-2
abundance: NA
v_gene: TRBV6-5
CDR3nt: TGTGCCAGCAGCCTACTGGGACAGGGCTATGGCTACACCTTC
CDR3aa: CASSLLGQGYGYTF

d_gene: TRBD2
j_gene: TRBJ2-5
abundance: NA
v_gene: TRBV27
CDR3nt: TGTGCCAGCAGGTCACTAGCGGGGGAAGAGACCCAGTACTTC
CDR3aa: CASRSLAGEETQYF

d_gene: NA
j_gene: TRBJ1-1
abundance: NA
v_gene: TRBV4-1
CDR3nt: TGCGCCAGCAGCCTAAAGGGCAGAGGAGCTAAGACTGAAGCTTTCTTT
CDR3aa: CASSLKGRGAKTEAFF

d_gene: NA
j_gene: TRBJ2-5
abundance: NA
v_gene: TRBV9
CDR3nt: TGTGCCAGCAGCGTTTCAGGGATGAAGACCCAGTACTTC
CDR3aa: CASSVSGMKTQYF

d_gene: NA
j_gene: TRBJ1-1
abundance: NA
v_gene: TRBV7-2
CDR3nt: TGTGCCTTCTCTGTGGACTTGAACACTGAAGCTTTCTTT
CDR3aa: CAFSVDLNTEAFF

d_gene: TRBD2
j_gene: TRBJ2-4
abundance: NA
v_gene: TRBV2
CDR3nt: TGTGCCGCCGAACCGGGACTAGCGGGGGTAGGCATTCAGTACTTC
CDR3aa: CAAEPGLAGVGIQYF

d_gene: NA
j_gene: TRBJ1-5
abundance: NA
v_gene: TRBV19
CDR3nt: TGTGCCAGTAGTATAGATGCGGGGGCTCTCAATCAGCCCCAGCATTTT
CDR3aa: CASSIDAGALNQPQHF

d_gene: NA
j_gene: TRBJ2-7
abundance: NA
v_gene: TRBV2
CDR3nt: TGTGCCAGCAGTGAACAGCCTTACTCCTACGAGCAGTACTTC
CDR3aa: CASSEQPYSYEQYF

d_gene: NA
j_gene: TRBJ2-2
abundance: NA
v_gene: TRBV4-1
CDR3nt: TGCGCCAGCAGCCAAGCCCCCGCCACCGGGGAGCTGTTTTTT
CDR3aa: CASSQAPATGELFF

d_gene: NA
j_gene: TRBJ2-1
abundance: NA
v_gene: TRBV7-9
CDR3nt: TGTGCCAGCAGCTTTTCAGGGACCTACAATGAGCAGTTCTTC
CDR3aa: CASSFSGTYNEQFF

d_gene: NA
j_gene: TRBJ2-7
abundance: NA
v_gene: TRBV5-4
CDR3nt: TGTGCCAGCAGCTGGGGAAGGACCTCCTACGAGCAGTACTTC
CDR3aa: CASSWGRTSYEQYF

d_gene: NA
j_gene: TRBJ2-3
abundance: NA
v_gene: TRBV4-1
CDR3nt: TGCGCCAGCAGCCGTCAGGGACGGTTCACAGATACGCAGTATTTT
CDR3aa: CASSRQGRFTDTQYF

d_gene: NA
j_gene: TRBJ1-2
abundance: NA
v_gene: TRBV27
CDR3nt: TGTGCCAGCAGCCCGGGACGGGCCTATGGCTACACCTTC
CDR3aa: CASSPGRAYGYTF

d_gene: TRBD1
j_gene: TRBJ1-6
abundance: NA
v_gene: TRBV4-1
CDR3nt: TGCGCCAGCAGCTCGCAGGGGGGACAGGGGTATGCATCCTATAATTCACCCCTCCACTTT
CDR3aa: CASSSQGGQGYASYNSPLHF

d_gene: NA
j_gene: TRBJ2-7
abundance: NA
v_gene: TRBV7-8
CDR3nt: TGTGCCAGCAGCTTGTCCCGGGCTTCTGCCGAGCAGTACTTC
CDR3aa: CASSLSRASAEQYF

d_gene: NA
j_gene: TRBJ2-7
abundance: NA
v_gene: TRBV9
CDR3nt: TGTGCCAGCAGCCGTAGTCCCAAGTTCTACGAGCAGTACTTC
CDR3aa: CASSRSPKFYEQYF

d_gene: TRBD2
j_gene: TRBJ2-1
abundance: NA
v_gene: TRBV7-9
CDR3nt: TGTGCCAGCAGCTCAATCGGGGAGGGCCCTTACAATGAGCAGTTCTTC
CDR3aa: CASSSIGEGPYNEQFF

d_gene: NA
j_gene: TRBJ2-2
abundance: NA
v_gene: TRBV5-4
CDR3nt: TGTGCCAGCAGTGCGGGAACCGGGAACACCGGGGAGCTGTTTTTT
CDR3aa: CASSAGTGNTGELFF

d_gene: TRBD1
j_gene: TRBJ1-5
abundance: NA
v_gene: TRBV15
CDR3nt: TGTGCCACCAGCGGACAGGGCAATCAGCCCCAGCATTTT
CDR3aa: CATSGQGNQPQHF

d_gene: NA
j_gene: TRBJ2-1
abundance: NA
v_gene: TRBV27
CDR3nt: TGTGCCAGCAGTTTATCTAGCGCCAATGAGCAGTTCTTC
CDR3aa: CASSLSSANEQFF

d_gene: NA
j_gene: TRBJ1-1
abundance: NA
v_gene: TRBV7-9
CDR3nt: TGTGCCAGCAGCTTAGGGAGAACTGAAGCTTTCTTT
CDR3aa: CASSLGRTEAFF

d_gene: NA
j_gene: TRBJ1-1
abundance: once
v_gene: TRBV7-2
CDR3nt: TGTGCCAGCAGTTATCAGGGAGGGAGTACTGAAGCTTTCTTT
CDR3aa: CASSYQGGSTEAFF

d_gene: TRBD1
j_gene: TRBJ1-2
abundance: NA
v_gene: TRBV9
CDR3nt: TGTGCCAGCAGCGCCTCCAGGGGGGACTATGGCTACACCTTC
CDR3aa: CASSASRGDYGYTF

d_gene: NA
j_gene: TRBJ1-2
abundance: NA
v_gene: TRBV27
CDR3nt: TGTGCCAGCAGGGCACAGGGTTGGGCGGATTCCACCTTC
CDR3aa: CASRAQGWADSTF